These T cell receptor beta chains were read from a single sample in a study of blood T cells in healthy people across ages. TCRdb re-called the 5' RACE reads with MiXCR, one entry per CDR3 protein. This table has about a million distinct CDR3 sequences, roughly 47% appearing once. The specimen sequenced was blood. The receptor source for this set is a woman between 55 and 75 years old in good health. Both conserved end residues are part of each CDR3. A D gene is named only where the DNA matches it firmly. Expanded clones are given a class, and other clones once, few, many or no size at all.

v_call	clone_size	d_call	j_call	cdr3_nt	cdr3_aa
TRBV4-3	NA	TRBD2	TRBJ2-1	TGCGCCAGCAGCCACGGGACTAGCGGGAGTTCCAATGAGCAGTTCTTC	CASSHGTSGSSNEQFF
TRBV7-9	NA	NA	TRBJ1-4	TGTGCCAGCAGCTTAAGGGTGGGAGTTGAAAAACTGTTTTTT	CASSLRVGVEKLFF
TRBV29-1	few	NA	TRBJ2-3	TGCAGCGTTGTGGGGTTTTTGGAGGGGACAGATACGCAGTATTTT	CSVVGFLEGTDTQYF
TRBV5-1	NA	NA	TRBJ2-5	TGCGCCAGCGCTAAACAGGTACAAGAGACCCAGTACTTC	CASAKQVQETQYF
TRBV6-2/TRBV6-3	NA	NA	TRBJ1-2	TGTGCCAGCATCCGGGTCGGGGAATTTGGCTACACCTTC	CASIRVGEFGYTF
TRBV5-1	NA	NA	TRBJ2-6	TGCGCCAGCAGCTTAACAGGAGACTCTGGGGCCAACGTCCTGACTTTC	CASSLTGDSGANVLTF
TRBV28	NA	NA	TRBJ2-7	TGTGCCAGCCAGTACGGGGTTAGTCCCTACGAGCAGTACTTC	CASQYGVSPYEQYF
TRBV6-5	few	NA	TRBJ1-4	TGTGCCAGCAGTTACGTTAGCCACGAGACGAATGAAAAACTGTTTTTT	CASSYVSHETNEKLFF
TRBV7-9	many	NA	TRBJ2-3	TGCGCCAGCAGCTTGGGAGCCGGGACGGATACGCAGTATTTT	CASSLGAGTDTQYF
TRBV7-2	NA	TRBD1	TRBJ1-2	TGTGCCAGCAGCTACCGGACAGGGCCATCGGATGGCTACACCTTC	CASSYRTGPSDGYTF
TRBV4-2	few	TRBD2	TRBJ2-3	TGTGCCAGCAGCCCATCCGAAGGGCTAGCGGGAACGCAGTATTTT	CASSPSEGLAGTQYF
TRBV2	NA	NA	TRBJ1-2	TGTGCCAGCAGTGAAGCTACCGACAGCCTCTCTAACTATGGCTACACCTTC	CASSEATDSLSNYGYTF
TRBV18	NA	TRBD2	TRBJ2-5	TGTGCCAGCTCACCGCTAGGACTAGCGGGTAAACAAGAGACCCAGTACTTC	CASSPLGLAGKQETQYF
TRBV20-1	NA	TRBD2	TRBJ2-2	TGCAGTGCTAGAGATTGGCTAGCGGGAGCTATAACCGGGGAGCTGTTTTTT	CSARDWLAGAITGELFF
TRBV3-1	NA	NA	TRBJ2-3	TGTGCCTGCAGCCGCGAAGCCCCAGATACGCAGTATTTT	CACSREAPDTQYF
TRBV7-2	NA	TRBD2	TRBJ2-7	TGTGCCAGCAGCTTCCGGGGTAGCGGGACCTCCTACGAGCAGTACTTC	CASSFRGSGTSYEQYF
TRBV7-9	many	NA	TRBJ2-3	TGTGCCAGCAGCCAAACCGTAGATACGCAGTATTTT	CASSQTVDTQYF
TRBV28	NA	TRBD2	TRBJ2-7	TGTGCCAGCACCCGGCGGGGGGGCTACGAGCAGTACTTC	CASTRRGGYEQYF
TRBV19	NA	NA	TRBJ2-3	TGTGCCAGTAGTATCCACGTAATTAGCACAGATACGCAGTATTTT	CASSIHVISTDTQYF
TRBV2	NA	NA	TRBJ2-7	TGTGCCAGCAACAGGGCCATCTACGAGCAGTACTTC	CASNRAIYEQYF